These 9 T cell receptor beta chains originate from one sample sequenced in a study of shared clonotypes between healthy human individuals. This table comes from immunoSEQ multiplex PCR, and its TCRdb copy is limited to in-frame clones, with some not included. Here the sample spans around 1,000,000 clones, roughly 77% being singletons. Material for sequencing was memory CD4+ T cells from PBMCs. Subset here: CD45RA-negative fraction. The receptors come from a man in his late teens or twenties in good health. Some clones in this sample may be carry-over from other donors' samples.

This clone has a single count. The chain employs TRBV2 and TRBJ2-3; TRBD1 might be the D (5 bases). The length of the CDR3 is 13 residues. CDR1 and CDR2 from the germline V gene are SNHLY and FYNNEI. V was clipped by 7 bases and J by 11 bases, with 19 bases between them. The CDR3 spells CASTGSPLGGQYF. As DNA, the CDR3 is TGTGCCAGCACAGGGTCCCCCCTTGGTGGGCAGTATTTT.

V is TRBV6-5 and J is TRBJ2-7; D may be TRBD2 (5 bases). The CDR3 spans 15 residues. Per the germline V gene, CDR1 is MNHEY and CDR2 is SVGAGI. Deletions cut 6 bases from V and 3 bases from J, with 18 bases between. In DNA, the CDR3 is TGTGCCAGCAGCCCGAGCGTGAGCGGATTCTACGAGCAGTACTTC. Protein product: CASSPSVSGFYEQYF.

This clone showed up just once. The V call is TRBV19, the J call TRBJ1-2; 8 bases are a match to TRBD1. This CDR3 is built from 14 residues. Per germline, CDR1 LNHDA and CDR2 SQIVND (reference sequence). V lost 6 bases and J lost 5; bases outside the gene matches: 8. The CDR3 coding sequence is TGTGCCAGTAGGACCGTCGGGACAGGATATGGCTACACCTTC. It encodes CASRTVGTGYGYTF.

This clone was recorded a few times. The J gene is TRBJ1-2, the V gene TRBV10-3; D is ambiguous. Germline V gives CDR1 ENHRY, CDR2 SYGVKD. Between the trimmed V and J ends, which lost 4 bases and 4 bases, there was a span of 13 bases. CDR3 length: 14 residues. In DNA form, the CDR3 reads TGTGCCATCAGTGCCCAGACAAGGTCCTATGGCTACACCTTC. Translation gives CAISAQTRSYGYTF.

This clone was observed at least ten times. The chain couples TRBV6-1 to TRBJ2-7; 8 bases agree with TRBD2. Germline V gene lookup returns CDR1 MNHNS and CDR2 SASEGT. The CDR3 length is 14 residues. The ends lost 8 bases at V and 2 bases at J; junction bases unmatched: 8. The CDR3 is CASSRGSGTYEQYF. The CDR3 nucleotides read TGTGCCAGCTCACGGGGTAGCGGGACCTACGAGCAGTACTTC.

The chain uses TRBV27 and TRBJ1-1; D is perhaps TRBD1 (5 bases). The CDR3 consists of 15 residues. Between the trimmed V and J ends, which lost 3 bases and 5 bases, there was a span of 16 bases. From germline, CDR1 is MNHEY and CDR2 SMNVEV (reference sequence). CDR3 sequence: CASSLIPTGGTEAFF. In DNA form, the CDR3 reads TGTGCCAGCAGTTTGATCCCGACGGGGGGGACTGAAGCTTTCTTT.

V and J are TRBV5-1 and TRBJ2-7; TRBD1 matches at 9 bases. This CDR3 region has 15 residues. Losses at the gene ends were 0 bases for V and 4 bases for J; bases not matched to a gene: 5. Germline assignment: CDR1 SGHRS and CDR2 YFSETQ. DNA for the CDR3: TGCGCCAGCAGCTTGGGGACAGGGGACGTATACGAGCAGTACTTC. This translates into CASSLGTGDVYEQYF.

The rearrangement uses TRBV6-1 and TRBJ1-5; 7 bases agree with TRBD1. The germline V gene encodes CDR1 MNHNS and CDR2 SASEGT. V lost 6 bases and J lost 8; bases outside the gene matches: 1. The CDR3 covers 11 residues. CDR3 protein: CASRDREPQHF. In nucleotides, the CDR3 is TGTGCCAGCAGAGACAGGGAGCCCCAGCATTTT.

The chain employs TRBV19 and TRBJ1-3; D not certain. V lost 5 bases, J lost 0 bases, and 11 bases lay in between. The CDR3 runs to 15 residues. Germline V gene data show CDR1 as LNHDA and CDR2 as SQIVND (reference sequence). CDR3 sequence reads: CASSLSGYSGNTIYF. The CDR3 DNA sequence: TGTGCCAGTAGTCTAAGCGGATACTCTGGAAACACCATATATTTT. The whole variable domain, remainder taken from reference TRBV19 and TRBJ1-3, is DGGITQSPKYLFRKEGQNVTLSCEQNLNHDAMYWYRQDPGQGLRLIYYSQIVNDFQKGDIAEGYSVSREKKESFPLTVTSAQKNPTAFYLCASSLSGYSGNTIYFGEGSWLTVV.